The present T cell receptor beta chain was sequenced within a study of T cell responses to AZD1222 COVID-19 vaccine. Study-wide points: Repertoires in all cases were sampled only once the peak T cell response had passed. The study identified only five to seven AZD1222 recipients as seropositive at baseline. Within unmutated variant regions lay the reported targets of nearly half of spike-specific TCRs. A mostly white British donor set with more females was recruited, and clonal diversity was possibly underestimated.

Measured with immunoSEQ multiplex PCR; TCRdb has only the in-frame clones, and not every one. The sample lists 100,000 to 150,000 clones, approximately 90% occurring once. In its sample, this clone was seen a few times. Its antigen is undetermined. Germline CDR1 reads LNHDA; CDR2 reads SQIVND (reference sequence). Between the trimmed V and J ends, which lost 1 base and 0 bases, there was a span of 6 bases. This CDR3 region has 14 residues. The source material was peripheral blood, sampled on day 0 of MenACWY control vaccination. This sequence originates from an adult in good health. This chain links TRBV19 with TRBJ1-1; D is undetermined. The CDR3 DNA reads TGTGCCAGTAGTATAGTTCGGATGAACACTGAAGCTTTCTTT. This gives the protein CASSIVRMNTEAFF.